These 14 T cell receptor beta chains came from one sample sequenced in a study of blood T cell repertoires in COVID-19. Some clones are missing from TCRdb's copy, which holds only in-frame ones; the method was immunoSEQ multiplex PCR. The sample records 100,000 or so clones, about 85% being singletons. Sequencing was performed on peripheral blood. These receptors all come from a human donor in a cohort sampled during active COVID-19.

V and J are TRBV29-1 and TRBJ1-1, with D unclear. The germline V gene encodes CDR1 SQVTM and CDR2 ANQGSEA. Trimming stripped 4 bases from V and 1 base from J, with 10 bases between. The CDR3 contains 13 residues. The CDR3 bases are TGCAGCGTTGCAGGCCTCGAGAACACTGAAGCTTTCTTT. It translates to CSVAGLENTEAFF.

CDR3 residues: CASSPRGTGDNYGYTF. The DNA of the CDR3 is TGTGCCAGCTCACCACGCGGGACAGGGGATAACTATGGCTACACCTTC. The genes are TRBV18 and TRBJ1-2; 10 nucleotides agree with TRBD1. CDR3 length: 16 residues. The germline V gene encodes CDR1 KGHSH and CDR2 LQKENI. The J segment lost 1 base and the V segment lost 1 base, leaving 3 bases of the junction unmatched. Together with reference TRBV18 and TRBJ1-2, the CDR3 gives the full variable domain: NAGVMQNPRHLVRRRGQEARLRCSPMKGHSHVYWYRQLPEEGLKFMVYLQKENIIDESGMPKERFSAEFPKEGPSILRIQQVVRGDSAAYFCASSPRGTGDNYGYTFGSGTRLTVV.

V gene TRBV27 combines with J gene TRBJ2-7, with TRBD1 identical over 9 bases. Germline CDR1 MNHEY, CDR2 SMNVEV (reference sequence). The V segment lost 8 bases and the J segment 5 bases; nucleotides outside the gene matches: 7. The CDR3 is 13 amino acids. For the CDR3, the DNA is TGTGCCAGCGCCCCTGGACAGGGGCACGAGCAGTACTTC. Protein sequence: CASAPGQGHEQYF.

CDR3 coding DNA: TGTGCCAGCAGAAAGCGGGGGGTCCTAAACAATGAGCAGTTCTTC. This gives the protein CASRKRGVLNNEQFF. The chain combines TRBV3-1 (or the pseudogene TRBV3-2) with TRBJ2-1; 9 bases line up with TRBD2. The germline V gene has CDR1 LGHDT and CDR2 YNNKEL (reference sequence). This CDR3 has 15 amino acids. J was trimmed by 5 bases and V by 6 bases; bases with no gene match: 8.

This sequence joins TRBV6-6 and TRBJ1-2; no reliable D call. Germline V gene lookup returns CDR1 MNHNY and CDR2 SVGAGI (reference sequence). Trimming took 0 bases from V and 5 from J, leaving 10 bases between them. The CDR3 has 14 residues. The DNA for the CDR3 is TGTGCCAGCAGTTACTCGGGTTCGGGGTATGGCTACACCTTC. Amino acids: CASSYSGSGYGYTF.

This chain uses TRBV11-2 with TRBJ1-2; possibly TRBD1 for D (5 bases). The CDR3 is 16 residues long. Per the germline V gene, CDR1 is SGHAT and CDR2 is FQNNGV. V was cut by 1 base and J by 4 bases, with 16 bases left in between. The DNA for the CDR3 is TGTGCCAGCAGCTTAGTAGGTCAGGAGGGACTCTATGGCTACACCTTC. Amino acids: CASSLVGQEGLYGYTF.

This clone was detected once. The chain links TRBV4-3 to TRBJ1-4, with unresolved D. V shed 2 bases and J shed 7 bases, with 11 bases lying between them. This CDR3 has 14 amino acids. Germline V gene data show CDR1 as LGHNA and CDR2 as YSLEER. The CDR3 DNA follows: TGCGCCAGCAGCCAAAGTTGGAACAGTGAAAAACTGTTTTTT. Protein sequence: CASSQSWNSEKLFF.

The J gene is TRBJ2-6, the V gene TRBV4-1; 9 positions match TRBD2. The CDR3 has 19 amino acids. Germline assignment: CDR1 MGHRA and CDR2 YSYEKL. Losses at the gene ends were 1 base for V and 0 bases for J; bases not matched to a gene: 7. CDR3 DNA: TGCGCCAGCAGCCAAGTGTGGAAGCGGGGGGACTCTGGGGCCAACGTCCTGACTTTC. Translated, it gives CASSQVWKRGDSGANVLTF.

The V and J genes are TRBV7-2 and TRBJ2-1; 12 nucleotides agree with TRBD2. Germline V gives CDR1 SGHTA, CDR2 FQGNSA. The CDR3 spans 13 residues. V lost 7 bases, J lost 9 bases, and 4 bases stayed unmatched. As DNA, the CDR3 is TGTGCCAGCACCCTGACTAGCGGGGGTGAGCAGTTCTTC. It encodes CASTLTSGGEQFF.

The V call is TRBV5-4, the J call TRBJ1-4; 7 bases are a match to TRBD1. This CDR3 has 14 residues. V lost 4 bases and J lost 6; bases outside the gene matches: 6. The germline gives CDR1 SGHNT, CDR2 YYREEE (reference sequence). The CDR3 DNA is TGTGCCAGCAGCGCAGGACAGGTGTATGAAAAACTGTTTTTT. Translated, it gives CASSAGQVYEKLFF.

This chain joins TRBV9 and TRBJ2-5; 9 bases fit TRBD2. Germline V gene data show CDR1 as SGDLS and CDR2 as YYNGEE. V lost 3 bases to trimming and J lost 1 base; unmatched junction nucleotides: 1. This CDR3 has 14 amino acids. Here the CDR3 DNA reads TGTGCCAGCAGCGAGGGACTAGCCCAAGAGACCCAGTACTTC. This codes for CASSEGLAQETQYF.

The chain combines TRBV7-2 with TRBJ1-6, with D uncertain. The CDR3 length is 13 residues. Looked up from germline, CDR1 is SGHTA and CDR2 is FQGNSA. The V gene lost 3 bases and the J gene lost 7 bases, with 7 bases spanning the gap. The CDR3 is CASSLIRNSPLHF. Here the CDR3 DNA reads TGTGCCAGCAGCTTGATCAGGAATTCACCCCTCCACTTT.

A few counts support this clone. The chain uses TRBV29-1 and TRBJ2-1, with 13 nucleotides matching TRBD2. The germline gives CDR1 SQVTM, CDR2 ANQGSEA. V trimming: 2 bases; J trimming: 10 bases; junction bases outside the gene matches: 2. CDR3 length: 13 residues. CDR3 sequence reads: CSVETSGGVEQFF. For the CDR3, the DNA is TGCAGCGTTGAAACTAGCGGGGGGGTCGAGCAGTTCTTC.

The chain is built from TRBV7-2 and TRBJ2-1, with a weak D call TRBD2 (6 bases). CDR3 length equals 17 residues. Germline loops: CDR1 SGHTA, CDR2 FQGNSA. Trimming left V 5 bases short and J 6 bases short, with 23 bases between. CDR3: CASSANLATREVNEQFF. CDR3 nucleotide sequence: TGTGCCAGCAGCGCAAACCTAGCGACGAGGGAGGTCAATGAGCAGTTCTTC.